Below are 14 T cell receptor beta chains sequenced from a single sample in a study of blood T cell repertoires in COVID-19. The table came from immunoSEQ multiplex PCR; TCRdb's copy has only in-frame clones and leaves some out. The data show about 110,000 clones, 70% to 90% seen once. The sequencing sample was made of peripheral blood. These receptors were collected from a human donor in a cohort sampled during active COVID-19.

V is TRBV20-1 and J is TRBJ1-1; no reliable D call. The CDR3 consists of 11 residues. Germline CDR1 reads DFQATT; CDR2 reads SNEGSKA (reference sequence). The V end was cut by 6 bases, the J end by 1 base, with 6 bases between. The CDR3 spells CSAAENTEAFF. CDR3 nucleotide sequence: TGCAGTGCCGCGGAGAACACTGAAGCTTTCTTT.

This clone was picked up a small number of times. V usage is TRBV5-4 and J usage is TRBJ1-4, with TRBD1 matching 8 bases. V trimming: 1 base; J trimming: 7 bases; junction bases outside the gene matches: 6. The V gene's germline CDR1 is SGHNT and CDR2 YYREEE (reference sequence). There are 15 residues in the CDR3. The chain's CDR3 is CASSLFQGAGEKLFF. As DNA, the CDR3 is TGTGCCAGCAGCTTGTTTCAGGGGGCCGGTGAAAAACTGTTTTTT.

The chain employs TRBV27 and TRBJ1-6; 11 nucleotides line up with TRBD1. Germline CDR1 reads MNHEY; CDR2 reads SMNVEV (reference sequence). V shed 6 bases, J shed 9 bases, and the junction held 7 bases outside the gene matches. This CDR3 region has 15 residues. The CDR3 sequence: CASSLTGTGGSPLHF. The CDR3 DNA sequence: TGTGCCAGCAGCTTAACCGGGACAGGGGGTTCACCCCTCCACTTT.

The chain recombines TRBV9 with TRBJ2-1; the D is unclear. The CDR3 has 14 amino acids. Germline loops: CDR1 SGDLS, CDR2 YYNGEE. V gave up 3 bases and J gave up 0 bases, with 7 bases separating them. The CDR3 here is CASSARYSYNEQFF. The CDR3, as DNA: TGTGCCAGCAGCGCCCGTTACTCCTACAATGAGCAGTTCTTC.

This clone was recorded once. The J gene is TRBJ1-2, the V gene TRBV24-1; 7 bases are a match to TRBD1. V trimming: 4 bases; J trimming: 8 bases; junction bases outside the gene matches: 9. Per the germline V gene, CDR1 is KGHDR and CDR2 is SFDVKD. This CDR3 comprises 14 residues. The CDR3 protein is CATSESGQTNGYTF. The CDR3 region has the DNA TGTGCCACCAGTGAGTCGGGACAGACGAACGGCTACACCTTC.

The chain employs TRBV6-1 and TRBJ2-3; D ambiguous. Germline CDR1 MNHNS, CDR2 SASEGT. V was clipped by 3 bases and J by 3 bases, with 7 bases between them. This CDR3 has 13 amino acids. This CDR3 reads CASSELETDTQYF. CDR3 bases: TGTGCCAGCAGTGAGCTAGAAACAGATACGCAGTATTTT.

The CDR3 here is CASNLARSSYEQYF. In DNA form, the CDR3 reads TGTGCCTCCAATCTGGCCAGAAGCTCCTACGAGCAGTACTTC. The rearrangement uses TRBV30 and TRBJ2-7; no definite D call. Germline V gene data show CDR1 as GTSNPN and CDR2 as SVGIG (reference sequence). The CDR3 runs 14 residues. Trimming shortened V by 7 bases and J by 0 bases, and 16 bases separated the two germline ends.

This chain connects TRBV6-6 to TRBJ1-1, with TRBD1 matching 10 bases. Germline V gives CDR1 MNHNY, CDR2 SVGAGI (reference sequence). The CDR3 has 15 amino acids. Trimming at V came to 4 bases and at J to 5 bases, leaving 7 bases not matched to a gene. The CDR3 spells CASSSDRGPTTEAFF. In DNA form, the CDR3 reads TGTGCCAGCAGTTCAGACAGGGGGCCCACAACTGAAGCTTTCTTT.

The V and J genes are TRBV7-9 and TRBJ1-1; no reliable D call. The germline V gene encodes CDR1 SEHNR and CDR2 FQNEAQ (reference sequence). The V end was cut by 6 bases, the J end by 6 bases, with 17 bases between. This CDR3 has 14 amino acids. The CDR3 DNA sequence: TGTGCCAGCAGAGCGGCTAATCGGGAGTCTGAAGCTTTCTTT. This translates into CASRAANRESEAFF.

The chain couples TRBV4-3 to TRBJ1-1; possible D gene TRBD1, 6 bases. Trimming took 3 bases from V and 6 from J, leaving 11 bases between them. Germline lookup yields CDR1 LGHNA and CDR2 YSLEER. CDR3 length: 13 residues. CDR3 in DNA: TGCGCCAGCAGCCAGCAGGGGAAGTCTGAAGCTTTCTTT. Translated, it gives CASSQQGKSEAFF.

V and J are TRBV28 and TRBJ1-2, with 8 positions matching TRBD1. The germline gives CDR1 MDHEN, CDR2 SYDVKM. Unmatched junction bases numbered 6, after V lost 4 bases and J lost 2 bases. CDR3 length equals 15 residues. The CDR3: CASSSPGQGNYGYTF. CDR3 DNA: TGTGCCAGCAGTTCCCCCGGACAGGGCAACTATGGCTACACCTTC.

The chain joins TRBV9 to TRBJ2-2; 9 nucleotides match TRBD1. The CDR3 is 17 residues long. CDR1 is SGDLS, CDR2 YYNGEE, per germline. V shed 3 bases, J shed 1 base, and the junction held 7 bases outside the gene matches. CDR3 protein: CASSATQGQGNTGELFF. The CDR3 DNA reads TGTGCCAGCAGCGCCACCCAGGGACAGGGGAACACCGGGGAGCTGTTTTTT.

The gene calls are TRBV11-1 and TRBJ2-7; D is unclear. The CDR3 loop spans 13 amino acids. V gave up 2 bases and J gave up 4 bases, with 9 bases separating them. Looked up from germline, CDR1 is SGHAT and CDR2 is FQDESV (reference sequence). In DNA, the CDR3 is TGTGCCAGCAGCTTACTACAGCATTACGAGCAGTACTTC. Amino acids: CASSLLQHYEQYF.

Comments on this clone: Other DNA sequences in this sample translate to the same CDR3. V is TRBV5-1 and J is TRBJ2-7; 8 nucleotides agree with TRBD1. The CDR3 sequence is 15 residues long. The J segment lost 4 bases and the V segment lost 0 bases, leaving 6 bases of the junction unmatched. Per the germline V gene, CDR1 is SGHRS and CDR2 is YFSETQ. DNA of the CDR3: TGCGCCAGCAGCTTGGCCGGGACAGGAGAGTACGAGCAGTACTTC. Protein sequence: CASSLAGTGEYEQYF.